The 9 T cell receptor beta chains below all came from one sample that was sequenced in a study of control samples from healthy donors and cancer patients. Here immunoSEQ multiplex PCR was the method, and the copy in TCRdb shows in-frame clones only, minus some. The sample holds approximately 100,000 clones, 85% to 90% seen once. Sequencing was carried out using blood. These receptors originate from a woman aged 50 to 60 in good health.

The V and J genes are TRBV12-5 and TRBJ2-6, with D uncertain. This CDR3 comprises 18 residues. The V end lost 0 bases, the J end lost 0 bases, and 12 bases lay between the germline ends. Germline values: CDR1 LGHNT, CDR2 FRNRAP. The CDR3 sequence is CASGLVEKTSSGANVLTF. In nucleotides, the CDR3 is TGTGCTAGTGGTTTGGTAGAGAAAACCTCCTCTGGGGCCAACGTCCTGACTTTC. Combining the CDR3 with reference TRBV12-5 and TRBJ2-6 gives the whole variable domain DARVTQTPRHKVTEMGQEVTMRCQPILGHNTVFWYRQTMMQGLELLAYFRNRAPLDDSGMPKDRFSAEMPDATLATLKIQPSEPRDSAVYFCASGLVEKTSSGANVLTFGAGSRLTVL.

As to this clone: The missing conserved phenylalanine or tryptophan at the end of this CDR3 makes a read error likely. The limits of the CDR3 on the DNA are not certain, so only TCRdb's listed CDR3 is given. The chain carries TRBV30 and TRBJ1-1; whether TRBD1, the table's D call, matches the DNA was not checked. Inclusive of both ends, the CDR3 amounts to 12 amino acids. CDR1 and CDR2 (germline): GTSNPN, SVGIG (reference sequence). The CDR3 spells CAWSAQGTEALY.

The V call is TRBV7-9, the J call TRBJ2-7; perhaps TRBD2 as D (6 bases). CDR1 and CDR2 (germline): SEHNR, FQNEAQ (reference sequence). CDR3 length: 13 residues. V was clipped by 2 bases and J by 2 bases, with 7 bases between them. In DNA, the CDR3 is TGTGCCAGCAGCTTAACGGGAGCCTACGAGCAGTACTTC. Protein sequence: CASSLTGAYEQYF.

The chain has TRBV30 and TRBJ1-4, with a weak D call TRBD1 (6 bases). Germline lookup yields CDR1 GTSNPN and CDR2 SVGIG (reference sequence). V was shortened by 0 bases and J by 0 bases, with 20 bases between the two germline ends. CDR3 length: 19 residues. DNA of the CDR3: TGTGCCTGGAGTGTAGGGGGATCTTTTAAGCCGGCAACTAATGAAAAACTGTTTTTT. Translated, it gives CAWSVGGSFKPATNEKLFF.

This clone has only one observation. The chain uses TRBV4-1 and TRBJ1-2; TRBD1 might be the D (5 bases). CDR3 length equals 14 residues. V was pared by 0 bases and J by 4 bases, with 9 bases between. Germline lookup yields CDR1 MGHRA and CDR2 YSYEKL. CDR3 DNA: TGCGCCAGCAGCCAAGATTGGGGGTCCTATGGCTACACCTTC. As protein: CASSQDWGSYGYTF.

The chain employs TRBV4-3 and TRBJ2-1; D tentatively reads TRBD1 or TRBD2 (5 bases each). V lost 4 bases to trimming and J lost 0 bases, with 25 bases between them. Germline V gene data show CDR1 as LGHNA and CDR2 as YSLEER. The CDR3 spans 20 residues. CDR3 in DNA: TGCGCCAGCAGCCCCGACCTGGGATTCCCCGGGACCATCTCCTACAATGAGCAGTTCTTC. Its translation: CASSPDLGFPGTISYNEQFF.

This clone has just one count. The CDR3 nucleotides read TGTGCCAGCAGCCACCCGACCAAAAGCAATGAGCAGTTCTTC. Translation gives CASSHPTKSNEQFF. The chain carries TRBV14 and TRBJ2-1; unclear D gene. From germline, CDR1 is SGHDN and CDR2 FVKESK. V lost 3 bases to trimming and J lost 6 bases, with 12 bases between them. The CDR3 spans 14 residues.

The genes are TRBV7-7 and TRBJ2-3; D uncertain. CDR3 length equals 14 residues. V was clipped by 5 bases and J by 3 bases, with 12 bases between them. CDR1 is SSHAT and CDR2 is FNYEAQ in the germline V gene (reference sequence). CDR3 in DNA: TGTGCCAGCAGCGCCGCAGATGGTACAGATACGCAGTATTTT. As protein: CASSAADGTDTQYF.

This chain joins TRBV18 and TRBJ2-3; D ambiguous. The V end was cut by 11 bases, the J end by 2 bases, with 8 bases between. Per the germline V gene, CDR1 is KGHSH and CDR2 is LQKENI. The CDR3 is made up of 11 amino acids. CDR3 region: CAGAVTDTQYF. CDR3 DNA: TGTGCCGGCGCCGTCACAGATACGCAGTATTTT.